The following is a TCR beta chain sequence with its context. Those enrolled in Seattle joined during active infection and were followed longitudinally afterward. The CDR3 loop spans 11 amino acids. Germline lookup yields CDR1 SGHNT and CDR2 YYREEE (reference sequence). V lost 4 bases and J 5 bases, leaving 4 bases between the germline ends. Generated by immunoSEQ multiplex PCR, the TCRdb table keeps only in-frame clones and is missing some. The table lists approximately 170,000 clones, under 85% of them singletons. These data are taken from a study of blood T cell repertoires in COVID-19. Across the study: Spain, Italy and the United States supplied samples that represented acute and convalescent COVID-19.

Sequencing was done on a sample of peripheral blood. V is TRBV5-4 and J is TRBJ2-1; D gene unclear. This clonotype was sampled from a woman aged 70 to 79 with COVID-19, enrolled during active disease. DNA for the CDR3: TGTGCCAGCAGCCTAAACAATGAGCAGTTCTTC. Its protein is CASSLNNEQFF.